Following are 29 T cell receptor beta chains from one sample sequenced in a study of blood T cell repertoires in COVID-19. The repertoire was sequenced with immunoSEQ multiplex PCR; TCRdb's copy has only in-frame clones and lacks some. The repertoire consists of some 12,000 clones, with roughly two thirds occurring once and the leading ten covering 30%. Input material: peripheral blood. The receptors stem from a human donor in a cohort sampled during active COVID-19.

V is TRBV4-3 and J is TRBJ2-2, with D possibly being TRBD2 (6 bases). Germline CDR1 is LGHNA and CDR2 is YSLEER. The CDR3 length is 15 residues. V was pared by 2 bases and J by 4 bases, with 11 bases between. CDR3 sequence (DNA): TGCGCCAGCAGCCAAAGCGTGGGGGGCACCGGGGAGCTGTTTTTT. This encodes CASSQSVGGTGELFF.

J is TRBJ2-2 and V is TRBV18; weak D call: TRBD2 (6 bases). Trimming cost V 2 bases and J 5 bases, with 15 bases left between them. The V gene's germline CDR1 is KGHSH and CDR2 LQKENI. The CDR3 totals 16 residues. The CDR3 nucleotides are TGTGCCAGCTCACCAACCCCGGGGGTTGGAACCGGGGAGCTGTTTTTT. Translating it yields CASSPTPGVGTGELFF.

The CDR3 spells CASSTTGTGKGETQYF. CDR3 bases: TGCGCCAGCAGCACCACCGGGACAGGGAAGGGGGAGACCCAGTACTTC. The chain is built from TRBV5-1 and TRBJ2-5; 9 nucleotides align to TRBD1. In germline, CDR1 is SGHRS, CDR2 YFSETQ. With 4 bases clipped from V and 5 bases from J, the junction kept 12 bases outside the gene matches. This CDR3 spans 16 amino acids.

This clone was detected a few times. The chain combines TRBV15 with TRBJ2-1; TRBD1 matches at 8 bases. The CDR3 covers 17 residues. The ends lost 4 bases at V and 7 bases at J; junction bases unmatched: 15. Germline V lookup: CDR1 LNHNV, CDR2 YYDKDF (reference sequence). The CDR3 DNA sequence: TGTGCCACCAGCACTGCCGGCGGACAGGGAGTATGGAATGAGCAGTTCTTC. As protein: CATSTAGGQGVWNEQFF.

The chain uses TRBV18 and TRBJ2-5, with D possibly TRBD1 on 5 matching bases. Germline V gene sequence: CDR1 KGHSH, CDR2 LQKENI. The V end lost 0 bases, the J end lost 6 bases, and 14 bases lay between the germline ends. The CDR3 is 15 residues long. In DNA, the CDR3 is TGTGCCAGCTCACCACCCGACGCCAGGGTACAGACCCAGTACTTC. Amino acids: CASSPPDARVQTQYF.

The V call is TRBV10-3, the J call TRBJ2-1; 12 bases are shared with TRBD2. V dropped 7 bases and J dropped 5; count of bases not matched to a gene: 6. CDR1 and CDR2 (germline): ENHRY, SYGVKD. This CDR3 is 15 amino acids long. The CDR3 here is CAINRGLAGDNEQFF. The CDR3 nucleotides read TGTGCCATCAACCGGGGACTAGCGGGCGACAATGAGCAGTTCTTC.

This clone was counted between two and nine times. The V call is TRBV19, the J call TRBJ1-6; a possible D gene is TRBD1 (5 bases). Germline V gives CDR1 LNHDA, CDR2 SQIVND (reference sequence). The CDR3 is 13 residues long. Trimming stripped 6 bases from V and 10 bases from J, with 13 bases between. CDR3 sequence (DNA): TGTGCCAGTAGAGAGACAGCGGGCTCACCCCTCCACTTT. Residues: CASRETAGSPLHF. The full variable domain, in which reference TRBV19 and TRBJ1-6 provide the parts outside the CDR3, is DGGITQSPKYLFRKEGQNVTLSCEQNLNHDAMYWYRQDPGQGLRLIYYSQIVNDFQKGDIAEGYSVSREKKESFPLTVTSAQKNPTAFYLCASRETAGSPLHFGNGTRLTVT.

The chain has TRBV5-6 and TRBJ2-4, with D possibly being TRBD2 (6 bases). V was cut by 3 bases and J by 1 base, with 8 bases left in between. This CDR3 comprises 14 residues. Per the germline V gene, CDR1 is SGHDT and CDR2 is YYEEEE. The CDR3: CASSYGGAKNIQYF. The CDR3 DNA sequence: TGTGCCAGCAGCTATGGGGGGGCCAAAAACATTCAGTACTTC. The variable domain in full, completed from reference TRBV5-6 and TRBJ2-4, reads DAGVTQSPTHLIKTRGQQVTLRCSPKSGHDTVSWYQQALGQGPQFIFQYYEEEERQRGNFPDRFSGHQFPNYSSELNVNALLLGDSALYLCASSYGGAKNIQYFGAGTRLSVL.

This clone turned up a few times. The chain recombines TRBV5-1 with TRBJ2-2, with TRBD2 identical over 7 bases. The ends lost 2 bases at V and 5 bases at J; junction bases unmatched: 3. Looked up from germline, CDR1 is SGHRS and CDR2 is YFSETQ. The CDR3 spans 14 residues. As DNA, the CDR3 is TGCGCCAGCAGCTTTCGCGGGGGTACCGGGGAGCTGTTTTTT. This sequence encodes CASSFRGGTGELFF.

A single count supports this clone. This chain uses TRBV7-9 with TRBJ2-1, with a tentative D call TRBD1 (6 bases). From germline, CDR1 is SEHNR and CDR2 FQNEAQ (reference sequence). V shed 5 bases and J shed 8 bases, with 13 bases lying between them. This CDR3 is 13 amino acids long. Written as DNA, the CDR3 is TGTGCCAGCAGCCGCCCAGGGGTGGATGAGCAGTTCTTC. This translates into CASSRPGVDEQFF. The complete variable domain, with remaining parts taken from reference TRBV7-9 and TRBJ2-1, reads DTGVSQNPRHKITKRGQNVTFRCDPISEHNRLYWYRQTLGQGPEFLTYFQNEAQLEKSRLLSDRFSAERPKGSFSTLEIQRTEQGDSAMYLCASSRPGVDEQFFGPGTRLTVL.

This clone was seen only a few times. The chain joins TRBV24-1 to TRBJ2-1; 7 bases map to TRBD1. The ends lost 4 bases at V and 2 bases at J; junction bases unmatched: 13. The CDR3 extends over 18 amino acids. From germline, CDR1 is KGHDR and CDR2 SFDVKD. CDR3 in DNA: TGTGCCACCAGTGACCCCACCCGACAGGGCATCGCCTACAATGAGCAGTTCTTC. Translation: CATSDPTRQGIAYNEQFF.

The chain joins TRBV30 to TRBJ2-6; D perhaps matches TRBD1 (5 bases). The CDR3 contains 14 residues. V was pared by 3 bases and J by 3 bases, with 9 bases between. The germline V gene has CDR1 GTSNPN and CDR2 SVGIG (reference sequence). In nucleotides, the CDR3 is TGTGCCTGGAGCCCAGGGTATGGGGCCAACGTCCTGACTTTC. It specifies CAWSPGYGANVLTF.

The CDR3 DNA follows: TGTGCCAGCAACAGGGGGAGCGGGGTCCAGGAGACCCAGTACTTC. As protein: CASNRGSGVQETQYF. The chain uses TRBV11-2 and TRBJ2-5, with TRBD1 as a possible D gene (8 bases). CDR3 length: 15 residues. Germline CDR1 reads SGHAT; CDR2 reads FQNNGV. The V end lost 7 bases, the J end lost 5 bases, and 20 bases lay between the germline ends.

The J gene is TRBJ2-1, the V gene TRBV23-1; 9 bases fit TRBD1. TRBV23-1 counts as an open reading frame of uncertain function. The CDR3 runs 16 residues. V lost 3 bases, J lost 7 bases, and 10 bases stayed unmatched. CDR3 sequence (DNA): TGCGCCAGCAGTCATACCGGGACAGGGTATTGGAATGAGCAGTTCTTC. Its translation is CASSHTGTGYWNEQFF.

The genes are TRBV24-1 and TRBJ1-2; D possibly corresponds to TRBD1 (6 bases). The CDR3 has 16 amino acids. Per the germline V gene, CDR1 is KGHDR and CDR2 is SFDVKD. V lost 8 bases and J 6 bases, leaving 24 bases between the germline ends. The DNA for the CDR3 is TGTGCCACCACCGGGTTGGGGGGAGGGGGTAGGAATGGCTACACCTTC. Translated, it gives CATTGLGGGGRNGYTF.

The rearrangement uses TRBV19 and TRBJ2-3; 8 nucleotides match TRBD1. CDR3 length: 14 residues. V lost 3 bases and J lost 5; bases outside the gene matches: 4. Germline CDR1 is LNHDA and CDR2 is SQIVND (reference sequence). The CDR3 protein is CASSMQGAQDTQYF. Here the CDR3 DNA reads TGTGCCAGTAGTATGCAGGGGGCGCAAGATACGCAGTATTTT.

In this sample, this clone turned up once. V usage is TRBV29-1 and J usage is TRBJ2-7; D might be TRBD1 (5 bases). V was cut by 6 bases and J by 7 bases, with 13 bases left in between. Germline CDR1 SQVTM, CDR2 ANQGSEA. The CDR3 sequence is 11 residues long. The CDR3 here is CSVGHLGEQYF. DNA for the CDR3: TGCAGCGTCGGACACCTCGGGGAGCAGTACTTC.

This rearrangement joins TRBV27 to TRBJ1-1, with 9 bases lining up with TRBD1. From germline, CDR1 is MNHEY and CDR2 SMNVEV (reference sequence). The CDR3 loop spans 14 amino acids. V gave up 4 bases and J gave up 8 bases; unmatched junction bases: 8. The CDR3 DNA reads TGTGCCAGCAGTTGGGACAGGGAGGGCTCCGAAGCTTTCTTT. Protein sequence: CASSWDREGSEAFF.

In its sample, this clone ranks as large. The genes are TRBV28 and TRBJ1-2, with 8 bases fitting TRBD1. The CDR3 covers 14 residues. With 6 bases clipped from V and 5 bases from J, the junction kept 8 bases outside the gene matches. CDR1 and CDR2 (germline): MDHEN, SYDVKM. The CDR3 DNA follows: TGTGCCAGCAGCCCCGGACAGGGTTGGTATGGCTACACCTTC. Translating it yields CASSPGQGWYGYTF.

This clone was recorded once. The chain links TRBV9 to TRBJ2-1, with 7 positions matching TRBD2. This CDR3 is 16 amino acids long. The junction had 7 bases not matched to a gene; V was cut back by 0 bases and J by 4 bases. From germline, CDR1 is SGDLS and CDR2 YYNGEE. Here the CDR3 reads CASSVGWGSGYNEQFF. Written as DNA, the CDR3 is TGTGCCAGCAGCGTAGGGTGGGGTAGCGGGTACAATGAGCAGTTCTTC.

This chain uses TRBV15 with TRBJ2-1, with 10 bases identical to TRBD2. The germline V gene has CDR1 LNHNV and CDR2 YYDKDF (reference sequence). The CDR3 extends over 15 amino acids. V was pared by 2 bases and J by 5 bases, with 3 bases of the junction left unmatched. The CDR3 loop reads CATSRPSGRDNEQFF. For the CDR3, the DNA is TGTGCCACCAGCAGACCTAGCGGGAGAGACAATGAGCAGTTCTTC.

CDR3 nucleotide sequence: TGTGCCAGCAGCTGGCACGCGGGGGCCTACAATGAGCAGTTCTTC. Its translation: CASSWHAGAYNEQFF. This chain connects TRBV7-2 to TRBJ2-1; TRBD2 matches at 7 bases. Germline lookup yields CDR1 SGHTA and CDR2 FQGNSA. CDR3 size: 15 residues. Losses at the gene ends were 4 bases for V and 2 bases for J; bases not matched to a gene: 5.

The chain uses TRBV5-1 and TRBJ1-2, with 9 bases matching TRBD1. In germline, CDR1 is SGHRS, CDR2 YFSETQ. CDR3 size: 16 residues. Unmatched junction bases numbered 14, after V lost 3 bases and J lost 8 bases. CDR3 coding DNA: TGCGCCAGCAGCTATACCCCCGGGACAGGGCTCGTCGGCTACACCTTC. This gives the protein CASSYTPGTGLVGYTF.

In its sample, this clone was seen once. The V gene is TRBV29-1, the J gene TRBJ1-2; 7 positions agree with TRBD1. The germline V gene has CDR1 SQVTM and CDR2 ANQGSEA. The J segment lost 4 bases and the V segment lost 5 bases, leaving 7 bases of the junction unmatched. The CDR3 contains 13 residues. CDR3 in amino acids: CSVTTGVAYGYTF. In DNA, the CDR3 is TGCAGCGTTACTACAGGGGTGGCCTATGGCTACACCTTC.

This clone was detected only a few times. The gene calls are TRBV6-5 and TRBJ2-7, with 7 bases aligning to TRBD1. CDR1 and CDR2 (germline): MNHEY, SVGAGI. The V gene end was trimmed by 6 bases and the J gene end by 2 bases; junction bases not matched to a gene: 7. There are 14 residues in the CDR3. CDR3 DNA sequence: TGTGCCAGCAGATCCCACAGGGGTACCTACGAGCAGTACTTC. Translating it yields CASRSHRGTYEQYF.

This chain links TRBV29-1 with TRBJ2-7; D is possibly TRBD2 (5 bases). The CDR3 sequence is 12 residues long. The V and J ends lost 6 bases and 6 bases respectively, with 15 bases between them. Germline-derived CDR1 and CDR2 are SQVTM and ANQGSEA. The CDR3 spells CSVRTEGAEQYF. The CDR3 DNA follows: TGCAGCGTCCGCACCGAGGGCGCCGAGCAGTACTTC.

About this clone itself: The same CDR3 arises from other DNA sequences in this sample as well. The rearrangement joins TRBV10-3 to TRBJ2-7; 7 nucleotides agree with TRBD1. V gave up 9 bases and J gave up 10 bases; unmatched junction bases: 12. This CDR3 is built from 12 residues. Looked up from germline, CDR1 is ENHRY and CDR2 is SYGVKD. This chain's CDR3 is CAITGQRLEQYF. CDR3 coding DNA: TGTGCCATAACGGGACAGAGATTAGAACAGTACTTC.

This chain connects TRBV5-5 to TRBJ2-3; D possibly corresponds to TRBD1 (6 bases). The CDR3 extends over 13 amino acids. Trimming took 1 base from V and 5 from J, leaving 8 bases between them. The germline V gene encodes CDR1 SGHKS and CDR2 YYEKEE (reference sequence). CDR3 nucleotides: TGTGCCAGCAGCTTGCAGGGGTTAGATACGCAGTATTTT. Its protein is CASSLQGLDTQYF.

V and J are TRBV2 and TRBJ1-1; TRBD1 might be the D (6 bases). The CDR3 consists of 14 residues. V lost 6 bases and J 0 bases, leaving 11 bases between the germline ends. Germline assignment: CDR1 SNHLY and CDR2 FYNNEI. CDR3 sequence (DNA): TGTGCCAGCAGCCGGACAGCTATGAACACTGAAGCTTTCTTT. Encoded protein: CASSRTAMNTEAFF.